This entry concerns a single T cell receptor (beta chain). The antigen remains unidentified. The donors (healthy individuals) were bone marrow donors. The sample comes from a study of cytomegalovirus exposure and HLA in healthy donors. Trimming cost V 2 bases and J 4 bases; bases outside gene matches: 1. The CDR3 extends over 15 amino acids. CDR1 and CDR2 from the germline V gene are SGHTA and FQGNSA. The PCR employed 60 Vbeta primers together with 13 Jbeta primers. Data came from immunoSEQ multiplex PCR; TCRdb stores just in-frame clones and leaves some out. The table lists about 130,000 clones, roughly 74% of them singletons. Study observations and caveats: The presence/absence work took it that sequencing depth was about the same across donors.

This receptor was identified in a woman aged 45 to 65 in good health and CMV-seropositive. The chain employs TRBV7-2 and TRBJ2-2; TRBD2 aligns across 10 bases. The sequencing sample was made of PBMCs. CDR3 loop: CASSLQRGGTGELFF. The CDR3 coding sequence is TGTGCCAGCAGCTTACAGCGGGGGGGCACCGGGGAGCTGTTTTTT.